Listed below are T cell receptor beta chains from one sample, sequenced in a study of blood T cell repertoires in COVID-19. Profiled with immunoSEQ multiplex PCR; TCRdb holds only in-frame clones, not every one. The sample lists roughly 80,000 clones; roughly 90% were seen once. The specimen sequenced was peripheral blood. The receptors derive from a human donor in a cohort sampled during active COVID-19. CDR3s include the opening cysteine and the closing phenylalanine or tryptophan. Fields, in order: D gene, J gene, V gene, CDR3 length, clone size, CDR3 DNA, CDR3 protein. D genes are given only for firm matches. Size tells how often a clone was seen (once, few, many) or the class of an expanded clone, and some rows leave it out.

-,TRBJ1-1,TRBV20-1,15,-,TGCAGTGCTAGTTGGCAGGGCAGTCTGAACACTGAAGCTTTCTTT,CSASWQGSLNTEAFF
-,TRBJ1-1,TRBV2,13,-,TGTGCCAGATCTCGGACGGGGTACACTGAAGCTTTCTTT,CARSRTGYTEAFF
TRBD2,TRBJ2-3,TRBV4-2,16,-,TGTGCCAGCAGCCAAGAGGGGGCGGGAGGAGGAGATACGCAGTATTTT,CASSQEGAGGGDTQYF
TRBD1,TRBJ1-5,TRBV5-6,18,-,TGTGCCAGCAGCCGTAAAGGGAACAGGGGGATGAACAATCAGCCCCAGCATTTT,CASSRKGNRGMNNQPQHF
TRBD1,TRBJ1-3,TRBV5-4,16,-,TGTGCCAGCAGCTCGACCTCCGGGACAGTCGGAAACACCATATATTTT,CASSSTSGTVGNTIYF
TRBD1,TRBJ1-3,TRBV5-1,15,-,TGCGCCAGCAGCTCGGGGACAGGGGGTGGAAACACCATATATTTT,CASSSGTGGGNTIYF
-,TRBJ1-2,TRBV4-1,19,-,TGCGCCAGCAGCCAAGAAAGCAACGTCCGGGAGCAGGCGTTCTATGGCTACACCTTC,CASSQESNVREQAFYGYTF
TRBD2,TRBJ2-7,TRBV7-7,15,-,TGTGCCAGCAGTCCACGAGCGGGAAGCTCCTACGAGCAGTACTTC,CASSPRAGSSYEQYF
TRBD1,TRBJ1-2,TRBV10-3,15,-,TGTGCCATCAGTGAGTCAGGACAGGACCCCTATGGCTACACCTTC,CAISESGQDPYGYTF
-,TRBJ1-6,TRBV28,15,-,TGTGCCAGCAGTTTACTCCTCCAGGGAAATTCACCCCTCCACTTT,CASSLLLQGNSPLHF
-,TRBJ2-7,TRBV30,11,-,TGTGCCTGGAGTATCGGTTACGAGCAGTACTTC,CAWSIGYEQYF
TRBD2,TRBJ2-5,TRBV6-5,15,once,TGTGCCAGCAAGGGGGGACTAGCGGTCTCAGAGACCCAGTACTTC,CASKGGLAVSETQYF
TRBD2,TRBJ2-7,TRBV7-2,15,-,TGTGCCAGCAGCTCGAGACTAGCGGGAGCTGGTGAGCAGTACTTC,CASSSRLAGAGEQYF
TRBD1,TRBJ2-3,TRBV9,15,-,TGTGCCAGCAGCGCGGACAGGGGGTTAGCAGATACGCAGTATTTT,CASSADRGLADTQYF
TRBD1,TRBJ2-1,TRBV7-9,16,-,TGTGCCAGCAGTCGGACAGGGGGCGCGGGCTACAATGAGCAGTTCTTC,CASSRTGGAGYNEQFF
TRBD2,TRBJ2-1,TRBV2,12,once,TGTGCCAGCGGACTAGATTACAATGAGCAGTTCTTC,CASGLDYNEQFF
-,TRBJ2-5,TRBV11-2,18,-,TGTGCCAGCAGCTTACCAGTGGCGCTCGCGGGCGTCCCAGAGACCCAGTACTTC,CASSLPVALAGVPETQYF
-,TRBJ2-7,TRBV4-2,16,-,TGTGCCAGCAGCCAAGGGGCTAGGGGGAGCTCCTACGAGCAGTACTTC,CASSQGARGSSYEQYF
TRBD1,TRBJ2-2,TRBV7-9,15,few,TGTGCCAGCAGCTGGGACAGAGTAAACACCGGGGAGCTGTTTTTT,CASSWDRVNTGELFF
-,TRBJ2-7,TRBV28,12,-,TGTGCCAGCACCGCAGGGGTGAGCGAGCAGTACTTC,CASTAGVSEQYF
-,TRBJ1-5,TRBV27,14,-,TGTGCCAGCAGTGTCGGGACACAAAATCAGCCCCAGCATTTT,CASSVGTQNQPQHF
-,TRBJ1-2,TRBV19,15,-,TGTGCCAGTAGTCCTCAGAGTGGGGGCTTCTATGGCTACACCTTC,CASSPQSGGFYGYTF